A selection of T cell receptor beta chains follows, all from one sample in a study of cytomegalovirus exposure and HLA in healthy donors. Only in-frame clones appear in the TCRdb table, and some are missing; sequencing was by immunoSEQ multiplex PCR. The sample has about 160,000 clones, roughly 84% seen once; the top ten hold 1.2%. The specimen was PBMCs. The origin of the receptors is a boy aged 2-9 years in good health and CMV-seronegative. Each CDR3 is given with its conserved first and last residue. The size field is filled for only some rows; it gives once, few, many or a size class.

v_call cdr3_length clone_size cdr3_aa
TRBV4-1 13 - CASSQDQGFGYTF
TRBV7-9 13 once CASSRTSNTEAFF
TRBV4-3 15 - CASSQDTRGGYGYTF
TRBV4-1 14 - CASSRSQENEKLFF
TRBV23-1 17 - CASSHPRCLSSYNEQFF
TRBV21-1 16 - CASSKVEDKNNYGYTF
TRBV7-2 12 - CASSAGNSPLHF
TRBV18 15 - CASSPPGTPNTEAFF
TRBV2 14 - CASRRTGETSGYTF
TRBV19 14 - CASRDRGQNEKLFF
TRBV18 20 - CASSPIRPGRGVIAKNIQYF
TRBV4-1 13 - CASSQGQQETQYF
TRBV2 14 - CASTWTGGSTEAFF
TRBV19 14 - CASTRTHAGSPLHF
TRBV10-3 15 - CAIGGTSPQSGELFF
TRBV28 14 - CASSLTGGRQPQHF
TRBV11-1 14 - CASSVRAETYEQYF
TRBV2 13 - CASIRDRDEKLFF
TRBV5-6 17 - CASSLAGAGGPPYEQYF
TRBV10-2 18 - CASSETVPTPQGQSPLHF
TRBV7-6 19 - CASSSVCRDSIYSNQPQHF
TRBV19 15 - CASSHHDRGLDTIYF
TRBV27 16 - CASSSGRENGNYGYTF
TRBV6-1 13 - CASSGTDNNEQFF
TRBV6-5 15 - CASSPYDFTPYEQYF
TRBV27 14 - CASSLGGTPYEQYF
TRBV4-3 16 - CASSQDYALLGGEQYF
TRBV4-1 17 - CASSPTLSGGWDQPQHF
TRBV6-1 15 - CASRLAGSGTDTQYF
TRBV7-2 17 once CASSLESTVPQLYGYTF